This entry lists 23 T cell receptor beta chains sequenced from one sample in a study of cytomegalovirus exposure and HLA in healthy donors. In the PCR, 60 Vbeta and 13 Jbeta primers were used. Repertoires were generated with immunoSEQ multiplex PCR, while TCRdb's copy carries only in-frame clones and drops some. Reported are tens of thousands of clones; the ten largest clones contain around 3.4%. Sequenced sample: PBMCs. These receptors were taken from a man aged 35 to 55 in good health and CMV-seronegative.

The genes are TRBV7-9 and TRBJ2-7; TRBD1 matches at 8 bases. CDR3 size: 13 residues. Germline loops: CDR1 SEHNR, CDR2 FQNEAQ (reference sequence). J gave up 10 bases and V 2 bases, and 7 bases lay outside the gene matches. CDR3 DNA sequence: TGTGCCAGCAGCTTATGGACAGGGCTAGATCAGTACTTC. It specifies CASSLWTGLDQYF.

The chain uses TRBV6-5 and TRBJ2-1; 10 bases are shared with TRBD2. The germline gives CDR1 MNHEY, CDR2 SVGAGI. The CDR3 has 15 amino acids. The V and J ends lost 5 bases and 2 bases, in that order; junction bases with no gene match: 3. CDR3 sequence reads: CASSRTSGTYNEQFF. The CDR3 DNA sequence: TGTGCCAGCAGTAGGACTAGCGGAACCTACAATGAGCAGTTCTTC.

The chain has TRBV18 and TRBJ1-2, with D tentatively TRBD1 (6 bases). Looked up from germline, CDR1 is KGHSH and CDR2 is LQKENI. V was clipped by 2 bases and J by 6 bases, with 7 bases between them. The CDR3 sequence is 12 residues long. CDR3 sequence reads: CASSPNRDGYTF. CDR3 bases: TGTGCCAGCTCACCAAACAGGGATGGCTACACCTTC.

V gene TRBV7-6 combines with J gene TRBJ2-5, with D maybe TRBD2 (6 bases). The CDR3 is 13 amino acids. The germline V and J ends were trimmed by 1 base and 5 bases, with 8 bases remaining between them. Germline V CDR1 and CDR2: SGHVS, FNYEAQ. The CDR3 DNA reads as TGTGCCAGCAGCTTAGGAGGGAGGGAGACCCAGTACTTC. Translated: CASSLGGRETQYF. Full variable domain (remainder filled in from reference TRBV7-6 and TRBJ2-5): GAGVSQSPRYKVTKRGQDVALRCDPISGHVSLYWYRQALGQGPEFLTYFNYEAQQDKSGLPNDRFSAERPEGSISTLTIQRTEQRDSAMYRCASSLGGRETQYFGPGTRLLVL.

This chain joins TRBV5-1 and TRBJ2-5; 11 nucleotides agree with TRBD2. Germline loops: CDR1 SGHRS, CDR2 YFSETQ. This CDR3 is built from 15 residues. V lost 7 bases to trimming and J lost 5 bases; unmatched junction nucleotides: 10. The CDR3 DNA reads TGCGCCAGCTACACTCTAGCGGGAGGTCAGGAGACCCAGTACTTC. Protein: CASYTLAGGQETQYF.

This chain connects TRBV9 to TRBJ2-1, with 7 bases identical to TRBD1. The junction had 14 bases not matched to a gene; V was cut back by 3 bases and J by 8 bases. Germline CDR1 is SGDLS and CDR2 is YYNGEE. The CDR3 is 16 residues long. This chain's CDR3 is CASSGRTGTLRDEQFF. CDR3 sequence (DNA): TGTGCCAGCAGCGGTCGGACAGGCACACTTAGGGATGAGCAGTTCTTC.

J is TRBJ1-1 and V is TRBV5-1; 10 nucleotides line up with TRBD1. CDR3 length: 14 amino acids. Germline values: CDR1 SGHRS, CDR2 YFSETQ. V shed 3 bases, J shed 5 bases, and the junction held 4 bases outside the gene matches. In DNA, the CDR3 is TGCGCCAGCAGCTCAGGACAGGGGGGGACTGAAGCTTTCTTT. The encoded protein is CASSSGQGGTEAFF.

This chain connects TRBV5-1 to TRBJ2-7; 8 bases align to TRBD1. This CDR3 is built from 15 residues. Germline-derived CDR1 and CDR2 are SGHRS and YFSETQ. J was trimmed by 3 bases and V by 4 bases; bases with no gene match: 9. In nucleotides, the CDR3 is TGCGCCAGCAGCCCGACAACCGGGACAGGCTACGAGCAGTACTTC. Amino acid sequence: CASSPTTGTGYEQYF.

CDR3 in amino acids: CASSSLAQQPQHF. CDR3 coding DNA: TGTGCCAGCAGTTCCCTCGCCCAGCAGCCCCAGCATTTT. The V and J genes are TRBV6-5 and TRBJ1-5; D call uncertain. CDR1 and CDR2 (germline): MNHEY, SVGAGI. With 4 bases removed from V and 7 bases from J, the gap between germline ends came to 11 bases. The CDR3 extends over 13 amino acids.

This rearrangement joins TRBV4-3 to TRBJ2-5; 12 positions agree with TRBD2. Trimming cost V 4 bases and J 7 bases; bases outside gene matches: 13. CDR1 and CDR2 from the germline V gene are LGHNA and YSLEER. The CDR3 length is 17 residues. For the CDR3, the DNA is TGCGCCAGCAGCCTTGAGACGACTAGCGGGAGTTTTGGGACCCAGTACTTC. As protein: CASSLETTSGSFGTQYF.

The chain recombines TRBV10-3 with TRBJ1-2, with 10 positions matching TRBD1. The CDR3 has 12 amino acids. V was pared by 6 bases and J by 8 bases, with 3 bases of the junction left unmatched. Germline CDR1 and CDR2: ENHRY and SYGVKD. The CDR3 reads CAIRDRGEGYTF. For the CDR3, the DNA is TGTGCCATCAGGGACAGGGGGGAAGGCTACACCTTC.

In nucleotides, the CDR3 is TGTGCCTGGAGAGCAGGGGGCGGGCGTGAAAAACTGTTTTTT. It specifies CAWRAGGGREKLFF. The chain couples TRBV30 to TRBJ1-4; 8 nucleotides agree with TRBD1. The J segment lost 7 bases and the V segment lost 3 bases, leaving 7 bases of the junction unmatched. From germline, CDR1 is GTSNPN and CDR2 SVGIG (reference sequence). The CDR3 length is 14 residues.

The chain's CDR3 is CASNTRLEASTDTQYF. CDR3 bases: TGTGCCAGCAACACAAGACTGGAAGCTAGCACAGATACGCAGTATTTT. This chain joins TRBV27 and TRBJ2-3; D call uncertain. Trimming pared 7 bases from V and 0 bases from J, leaving 17 bases between. The length of the CDR3 is 16 residues. Per the germline V gene, CDR1 is MNHEY and CDR2 is SMNVEV (reference sequence).

The chain employs TRBV18 and TRBJ1-4; D is undetermined. The CDR3 loop spans 16 amino acids. Looked up from germline, CDR1 is KGHSH and CDR2 is LQKENI. V gave up 2 bases and J gave up 2 bases, with 12 bases separating them. Here the CDR3 DNA reads TGTGCCAGCTCACCAATGTTCGGTCATACTAATGAAAAACTGTTTTTT. Translation gives CASSPMFGHTNEKLFF. Using reference TRBV18 and TRBJ1-4 for the parts outside the CDR3, the full variable domain is NAGVMQNPRHLVRRRGQEARLRCSPMKGHSHVYWYRQLPEEGLKFMVYLQKENIIDESGMPKERFSAEFPKEGPSILRIQQVVRGDSAAYFCASSPMFGHTNEKLFFGSGTQLSVL.

As to this clone: A read error may account for a junction end that differs from germline. V gene TRBV14 combines with J gene TRBJ2-5; D call uncertain. CDR3 length equals 12 residues. The germline V gene has CDR1 SGHDN and CDR2 FVKESK. The CDR3 DNA follows: TGTGCCAGCAGCCCGTCCCAAGCGACCCAGTACTTC. Encoded protein: CASSPSQATQYF.

V and J are TRBV7-3 and TRBJ2-2; 10 bases are shared with TRBD2. Per germline, CDR1 SGHTA and CDR2 FQGTGA. The CDR3 sequence is 17 residues long. V was pared by 4 bases and J by 7 bases, with 12 bases of the junction left unmatched. CDR3 nucleotide sequence: TGTGCCAGCAGCTCCGGACTAGCGGTCTACGGTGGCGGGGAGCTGTTTTTT. Translating it yields CASSSGLAVYGGGELFF. The whole variable domain, remainder taken from reference TRBV7-3 and TRBJ2-2, is GAGVSQTPSNKVTEKGKYVELRCDPISGHTALYWYRQSLGQGPEFLIYFQGTGAADDSGLPNDRFFAVRPEGSVSTLKIQRTERGDSAVYLCASSSGLAVYGGGELFFGEGSRLTVL.

The chain is built from TRBV30 and TRBJ1-2, with D unclear. This CDR3 has 12 amino acids. The V gene's germline CDR1 is GTSNPN and CDR2 SVGIG (reference sequence). Trimming took 1 base from V and 8 from J, leaving 11 bases between them. CDR3 sequence (DNA): TGTGCCTGGAGTGAGACACTTAACGGCTACACCTTC. Residues: CAWSETLNGYTF. The full variable domain, rest sourced from reference TRBV30 and TRBJ1-2, is SQTIHQWPATLVQPVGSPLSLECTVEGTSNPNLYWYRQAAGRGLQLLFYSVGIGQISSEVPQNLSASRPQDRQFILSSKKLLLSDSGFYLCAWSETLNGYTFGSGTRLTVV.

The genes are TRBV19 and TRBJ2-1; 8 bases are a match to TRBD2. Germline CDR1 and CDR2: LNHDA and SQIVND (reference sequence). J lost 5 bases, V lost 10 bases, and 13 bases had no gene match. This CDR3 has 15 residues. The DNA of the CDR3 is TGTGCCACTATGGTAAGCGGGAGTTTGAACAATGAGCAGTTCTTC. Residues: CATMVSGSLNNEQFF.

The rearrangement uses TRBV5-1 and TRBJ2-5; TRBD2 matches 7 bases. Germline assignment: CDR1 SGHRS and CDR2 YFSETQ. Trimming at V came to 3 bases and at J to 5 bases, leaving 10 bases not matched to a gene. CDR3 length equals 15 residues. The CDR3 spells CASSSGRGGVETQYF. CDR3 DNA: TGCGCCAGCAGCTCTGGACGGGGAGGGGTGGAGACCCAGTACTTC.

This sequence joins TRBV27 and TRBJ2-1; 12 bases agree with TRBD2. This CDR3 region has 23 residues. Germline assignment: CDR1 MNHEY and CDR2 SMNVEV (reference sequence). V gave up 1 base and J gave up 8 bases; unmatched junction bases: 27. CDR3 in amino acids: CASSLFSPTALGASGRAIDEQFF. The CDR3 region has the DNA TGTGCCAGCAGTTTATTCTCCCCTACTGCCCTTGGGGCTAGCGGGAGGGCCATTGATGAGCAGTTCTTC.

The chain couples TRBV29-1 to TRBJ1-2; TRBD1 is a possible D gene (6 bases). The length of the CDR3 is 14 residues. V lost 7 bases to trimming and J lost 1 base, with 16 bases between them. Germline CDR1 and CDR2: SQVTM and ANQGSEA. CDR3 loop: CSGEPPGVNYGYTF. CDR3 in DNA: TGCAGCGGAGAACCTCCAGGGGTTAACTATGGCTACACCTTC. Full variable domain (remainder filled in from reference TRBV29-1 and TRBJ1-2): SAVISQKPSRDICQRGTSLTIQCQVDSQVTMMFWYRQQPGQSLTLIATANQGSEATYESGFVIDKFPISRPNLTFSTLTVSNMSPEDSSIYLCSGEPPGVNYGYTFGSGTRLTVV.

The chain joins TRBV4-1 to TRBJ2-1, with D maybe TRBD2 (6 bases). V was trimmed by 8 bases and J by 7 bases, leaving 12 bases between them. The germline V gene has CDR1 MGHRA and CDR2 YSYEKL. CDR3 size: 12 residues. The chain's CDR3 is CASGTAGNEQFF. In DNA, the CDR3 is TGCGCCAGCGGGACCGCGGGGAATGAGCAGTTCTTC.

The chain is built from TRBV5-8 and TRBJ2-7, with D perhaps TRBD2 (6 bases). V was pared by 3 bases and J by 6 bases, with 25 bases between. Germline CDR1 reads SGHTS; CDR2 reads YDEGEE. The CDR3 consists of 17 residues. The CDR3 sequence: CASSSRDPRGTGTEQYF. The CDR3 nucleotides read TGTGCCAGCAGCTCGAGGGACCCTCGGGGGACTGGGACCGAGCAGTACTTC.